One and the same sample provided the 22 T cell receptor beta chains below, sequenced in a study of OX40 agonist ivuxolimab in advanced cancers. Assay: immunoSEQ multiplex PCR; the TCRdb copy retains only in-frame clones and omits some. The sample lists about 12,000 clones, about 80% seen once, with 27% in the top ten. The source was CD4+ or CD8+ T cells sorted from blood, collected in a trial of the OX40 agonist ivuxolimab. All receptors derive from an adult with an advanced solid tumor such as melanoma, head and neck, liver or kidney cancer.

The rearrangement links TRBV6-5 to TRBJ2-7; 9 bases line up with TRBD1. The CDR3 loop spans 14 amino acids. Germline CDR1 is MNHEY and CDR2 is SVGAGI. The junction had 5 bases not matched to a gene; V was cut back by 5 bases and J by 3 bases. The CDR3, as DNA: TGTGCCAGCAGTCCGGGGGGACAGGGCTACGAGCAGTACTTC. Residues: CASSPGGQGYEQYF.

Regarding this clone: Within the sample, other DNA sequences also encode this same CDR3. The chain couples TRBV2 to TRBJ2-3, with 7 bases fitting TRBD2. The germline V gene has CDR1 SNHLY and CDR2 FYNNEI. This CDR3 contains 15 residues. Germline trimming cut 4 bases from V and 0 bases from J; bases unmatched to any gene: 4. The CDR3 here is CASSGLAVSTDTQYF. DNA for the CDR3: TGTGCCAGCAGTGGGCTAGCGGTTAGCACAGATACGCAGTATTTT.

The V gene is TRBV7-9, the J gene TRBJ2-1; a weak D match, TRBD1 (6 bases). There are 18 residues in the CDR3. Trimming shortened V by 1 base and J by 3 bases, and 19 bases separated the two germline ends. The germline V gene has CDR1 SEHNR and CDR2 FQNEAQ (reference sequence). In DNA form, the CDR3 reads TGTGCCAGCAGCTTAGACCAGGGCACAGGGAAGGGCTACAATGAGCAGTTCTTC. Encoded protein: CASSLDQGTGKGYNEQFF. The whole variable domain, remainder taken from reference TRBV7-9 and TRBJ2-1, is DTGVSQNPRHKITKRGQNVTFRCDPISEHNRLYWYRQTLGQGPEFLTYFQNEAQLEKSRLLSDRFSAERPKGSFSTLEIQRTEQGDSAMYLCASSLDQGTGKGYNEQFFGPGTRLTVL.

The CDR3 coding sequence is TGTGCCAGCAGTTTAGGCCCGGAGGGCACAAACACTGAAGCTTTCTTT. Encoded protein: CASSLGPEGTNTEAFF. The rearrangement joins TRBV28 to TRBJ1-1; D is unresolved. Trimming left V 2 bases short and J 2 bases short, with 15 bases between. CDR3 length equals 16 residues. The germline CDR1 and CDR2 sequences are MDHEN and SYDVKM.

Only one count was recorded for this clone. This rearrangement joins TRBV30 to TRBJ2-6; tentative D call: TRBD2 (5 bases). The CDR3 length is 14 residues. Germline CDR1 and CDR2: GTSNPN and SVGIG (reference sequence). With 2 bases removed from V and 4 bases from J, the gap between germline ends came to 9 bases. The CDR3 spells CAWSKGAGANVLTF. CDR3 sequence (DNA): TGTGCCTGGAGTAAGGGAGCCGGGGCCAACGTCCTGACTTTC.

This sequence joins TRBV28 and TRBJ2-3, with D possibly being TRBD1 or TRBD2 (5 bases each). Per germline, CDR1 MDHEN and CDR2 SYDVKM. This CDR3 has 14 residues. The germline V and J ends were trimmed by 11 bases and 4 bases, with 19 bases remaining between them. The CDR3 loop reads CACRGRWDADTQYF. DNA of the CDR3: TGTGCCTGCCGAGGGAGATGGGACGCAGATACGCAGTATTTT.

This chain uses TRBV2 with TRBJ1-5; D gene ambiguous. The V gene's germline CDR1 is SNHLY and CDR2 FYNNEI. V was shortened by 3 bases and J by 5 bases, with 5 bases between the two germline ends. The CDR3 is made up of 12 amino acids. The chain's CDR3 is CASSEGYQPQHF. CDR3 coding DNA: TGTGCCAGCAGTGAGGGTTATCAGCCCCAGCATTTT. Full variable domain (missing parts from reference TRBV2 and TRBJ1-5): EPEVTQTPSHQVTQMGQEVILRCVPISNHLYFYWYRQILGQKVEFLVSFYNNEISEKSEIFDDQFSVERPDGSNFTLKIRSTKLEDSAMYFCASSEGYQPQHFGDGTRLSIL.

CDR3 DNA sequence: TGTGCCAGCAGTTACTTAGACGATACGCAGTATTTT. Protein product: CASSYLDDTQYF. The gene calls are TRBV27 and TRBJ2-3; D ambiguous. V was cut by 4 bases and J by 6 bases, with 8 bases left in between. Germline CDR1 and CDR2: MNHEY and SMNVEV (reference sequence). This CDR3 region has 12 residues.

V and J are TRBV30 and TRBJ1-1; no firm D call. The CDR3 is made up of 11 amino acids. Per germline, CDR1 GTSNPN and CDR2 SVGIG (reference sequence). Trimming left V 5 bases short and J 3 bases short, with 7 bases between. The CDR3 is CAWGIDTEAFF. In DNA, the CDR3 is TGTGCCTGGGGTATTGACACTGAAGCTTTCTTT. Complete variable domain (other parts from reference TRBV30 and TRBJ1-1): SQTIHQWPATLVQPVGSPLSLECTVEGTSNPNLYWYRQAAGRGLQLLFYSVGIGQISSEVPQNLSASRPQDRQFILSSKKLLLSDSGFYLCAWGIDTEAFFGQGTRLTVV.

This clone occurred once. The V gene is TRBV5-1, the J gene TRBJ1-1; D call uncertain. CDR3 size: 12 residues. Trimming took off 4 bases at V and 6 bases at J, with 10 bases between the two ends. Germline CDR1 SGHRS, CDR2 YFSETQ. The chain's CDR3 is CASSAGRAEAFF. Written as DNA, the CDR3 is TGCGCCAGCAGCGCGGGTAGGGCTGAAGCTTTCTTT.

The gene calls are TRBV13 and TRBJ1-5; 9 bases map to TRBD1. The CDR3 is 15 residues long. After removal of 0 bases from V and 3 bases from J, the junction contained 0 bases not matched to a gene. Germline-derived CDR1 and CDR2 are PRHDT and FYEKMQ (reference sequence). This chain's CDR3 is CASSLGQGANQPQHF. CDR3 nucleotide sequence: TGTGCCAGCAGCTTAGGACAGGGGGCCAATCAGCCCCAGCATTTT.

This chain uses TRBV11-2 with TRBJ1-3, with unresolved D. CDR1 is SGHAT and CDR2 is FQNNGV in the germline V gene. CDR3 size: 16 residues. Trimming took 3 bases from V and 4 from J, leaving 16 bases between them. CDR3 coding DNA: TGTGCCAGCAGCTTCTTCTTCAGCCGGTCCGGAAACACCATATATTTT. The encoded protein is CASSFFFSRSGNTIYF.

This clone is judged medium-sized (0.01 to 0.1%). V usage is TRBV5-6 and J usage is TRBJ2-7; no definite D call. Germline loops: CDR1 SGHDT, CDR2 YYEEEE. Trimming took off 0 bases at V and 3 bases at J, with 13 bases between the two ends. The CDR3 spans 15 residues. The CDR3 region has the DNA TGTGCCAGCAGCTTGGTGGGTCAGACGAACTACGAGCAGTACTTC. Amino acid sequence: CASSLVGQTNYEQYF.

The chain carries TRBV7-3 and TRBJ2-1, with 8 bases matching TRBD1. Unmatched junction bases numbered 9, after V lost 3 bases and J lost 2 bases. This CDR3 spans 17 amino acids. Germline values: CDR1 SGHTA, CDR2 FQGTGA. The CDR3, as DNA: TGTGCCAGCAGCTTTTTGGCAGGGGGCGATGCCTACAATGAGCAGTTCTTC. It specifies CASSFLAGGDAYNEQFF.

About this clone itself: An end of the junction does not agree with germline; a read error may underlie this. The V and J genes are TRBV6-6 and TRBJ1-1, with D unclear. The CDR3 runs to 13 residues. Germline loops: CDR1 MNHNY, CDR2 SVGAGI (reference sequence). CDR3 nucleotide sequence: TGTGCCTGCAGATTAAGCGCTAACACTGAAGCTTTCTTT. It codes for CACRLSANTEAFF.

V usage is TRBV6-5 and J usage is TRBJ1-2; TRBD1 agrees at 9 bases. Germline V lookup: CDR1 MNHEY, CDR2 SVGAGI. The CDR3 sequence is 14 residues long. J gave up 4 bases and V 8 bases, and 8 bases lay outside the gene matches. The CDR3 nucleotides read TGTGCCAGCCTTTCCTCGACAGGGGGCTATGGCTACACCTTC. It yields the protein CASLSSTGGYGYTF.

The sample holds a few counts of this clone. V usage is TRBV6-4 and J usage is TRBJ2-7; D is possibly TRBD1 (5 bases). The V gene lost 3 bases and the J gene lost 6 bases, with 12 bases spanning the gap. Per germline, CDR1 MRHNA and CDR2 SNTAGT. The CDR3 extends over 13 amino acids. In DNA, the CDR3 is TGTGCCAGCAGTGAAACAGGTCGGTCCGAGCAGTACTTC. Translating gives CASSETGRSEQYF.

The chain joins TRBV4-1 to TRBJ1-3; D perhaps matches TRBD1 (5 bases). The CDR3 is made up of 17 amino acids. The V and J ends lost 1 base and 0 bases respectively, with 13 bases between them. Germline-derived CDR1 and CDR2 are MGHRA and YSYEKL. The CDR3 coding sequence is TGCGCCAGCAGCCAAGGGGGCATAGGATACTCTGGAAACACCATATATTTT. Residues: CASSQGGIGYSGNTIYF.

The chain links TRBV6-1 to TRBJ2-3; 8 bases are a match to TRBD2. Per germline, CDR1 MNHNS and CDR2 SASEGT. The trim removed 3 bases at V and 6 bases at J, leaving 5 bases unmatched. The CDR3 runs to 14 residues. CDR3 sequence (DNA): TGTGCCAGCAGTGACGGGGGGGCCGCGGATACGCAGTATTTT. Amino acid sequence: CASSDGGAADTQYF.

The rearrangement links TRBV27 to TRBJ2-2; a weak D match, TRBD1 (6 bases). The length of the CDR3 is 15 residues. V lost 5 bases to trimming and J lost 2 bases, with 12 bases between them. The germline V gene has CDR1 MNHEY and CDR2 SMNVEV (reference sequence). CDR3 protein: CASSPTRGNTGELFF. Written as DNA, the CDR3 is TGTGCCAGCAGTCCCACCAGGGGCAACACCGGGGAGCTGTTTTTT.

This chain joins TRBV27 and TRBJ2-3; possibly TRBD2 for D (6 bases). Germline loops: CDR1 MNHEY, CDR2 SMNVEV (reference sequence). The ends were cut back, 2 bases at V and 5 bases at J, with 8 bases in the middle. The CDR3 is 13 amino acids. The CDR3 spells CASSLTGVDTQYF. In DNA, the CDR3 is TGTGCCAGCAGTTTAACGGGGGTAGATACGCAGTATTTT.

The chain is built from TRBV7-8 and TRBJ2-5, with unresolved D. The V and J ends lost 4 bases and 2 bases respectively, with 20 bases between them. The germline V gene encodes CDR1 SGHVS and CDR2 FQNEAQ. The CDR3 extends over 17 amino acids. CDR3 sequence reads: CASSSQSGQHGQETQYF. The CDR3 coding sequence is TGTGCCAGCAGCTCTCAATCGGGCCAGCATGGACAAGAGACCCAGTACTTC.